This entry lists 22 T cell receptor beta chains sequenced from one sample in a study. MiXCR, run by TCRdb on the RT-PCR reads, gives a single entry per CDR3 protein. This table holds about 700,000 distinct CDR3 sequences, 12% to 15% found once. The sample was memory CD4+ T cells from blood. The receptors here all came from a female donor in good health, serving as a healthy control.

This clonotype was counted between two and nine times. V and J are TRBV7-8 and TRBJ2-5, with TRBD2 matching 10 bases. Losses at the gene ends were 7 bases for V and 4 bases for J; bases not matched to a gene: 6. Germline assignment: CDR1 SGHVS and CDR2 FQNEAQ. There are 14 residues in the CDR3. The CDR3 DNA is TGTGCCAGCAACCTAGCGGGAGACCCAGAGACCCAGTACTTC. It is translated as CASNLAGDPETQYF. Combining the CDR3 with reference TRBV7-8 and TRBJ2-5 gives the whole variable domain GAGVSQSPRYKVAKRGQDVALRCDPISGHVSLFWYQQALGQGPEFLTYFQNEAQLDKSGLPSDRFFAERPEGSVSTLKIQRTQQEDSAVYLCASNLAGDPETQYFGPGTRLLVL.

V gene TRBV5-5 combines with J gene TRBJ1-2; 9 bases align to TRBD1. Unmatched junction bases numbered 13, after V lost 3 bases and J lost 1 base. This CDR3 is built from 18 residues. In germline, CDR1 is SGHKS, CDR2 YYEKEE (reference sequence). The CDR3 here is CASSSQGQGGSINYGYTF. DNA for the CDR3: TGTGCCAGCAGCTCACAGGGACAGGGTGGGTCGATTAACTATGGCTACACCTTC.

This clonotype showed up many times. The J gene is TRBJ2-1, the V gene TRBV20-1, with 8 nucleotides matching TRBD2. V gave up 3 bases and J gave up 4 bases; unmatched junction bases: 8. From germline, CDR1 is DFQATT and CDR2 SNEGSKA (reference sequence). CDR3 length equals 15 residues. The CDR3 loop is CSASGRGGPYNEQFF. In nucleotides, the CDR3 is TGCAGTGCTAGCGGTCGGGGGGGCCCTTACAATGAGCAGTTCTTC.

This clonotype was seen many times. The genes are TRBV20-1 and TRBJ1-5, with 7 bases identical to TRBD1. From germline, CDR1 is DFQATT and CDR2 SNEGSKA (reference sequence). CDR3 size: 13 residues. V dropped 5 bases and J dropped 4; count of bases not matched to a gene: 5. The CDR3 coding sequence is TGCAGTGCTGTCCGGGACAGTAATCAGCCCCAGCATTTT. This sequence encodes CSAVRDSNQPQHF.

On this clonotype: A much larger clonotype is one base distant, so this may be a read error. V usage is TRBV6-2 or TRBV6-3 and J usage is TRBJ2-1; TRBD2 agrees at 13 bases. The V and J ends lost 5 bases and 0 bases, in that order; junction bases with no gene match: 4. The CDR3 has 17 residues. Looked up from germline, CDR1 is MNHEY and CDR2 is SVGEGT. CDR3 in DNA: TGTGCCAGCAGTCTTAGGACTAGCGGGAGCTCCTACAATGAGCAGTTCTTC. Its translation: CASSLRTSGSSYNEQFF.

Only a few counts were recorded for this clonotype. The chain recombines TRBV12-3 or TRBV12-4 with TRBJ2-5; 8 bases align to TRBD1. The CDR3 loop spans 16 amino acids. Unmatched junction bases numbered 14, after V lost 2 bases and J lost 9 bases. Written as DNA, the CDR3 is TGTGCCAGCAGTTTAATAGGGCAGGGGGCGCGCAGGGCCCAGTACTTC. It is translated as CASSLIGQGARRAQYF.

CDR3 sequence: CASSSLEGSYEQYF. The CDR3 nucleotides read TGCGCCAGCAGCTCCTTAGAGGGCTCCTACGAGCAGTACTTC. This chain connects TRBV5-1 to TRBJ2-7; weak D call: TRBD2 (5 bases). CDR3 length: 14 amino acids. V was shortened by 3 bases and J by 0 bases, with 10 bases between the two germline ends. The germline gives CDR1 SGHRS, CDR2 YFSETQ. Looking up the rest from reference TRBV5-1 and TRBJ2-7 gives the full variable domain: KAGVTQTPRYLIKTRGQQVTLSCSPISGHRSVSWYQQTPGQGLQFLFEYFSETQRNKGNFPGRFSGRQFSNSRSEMNVSTLELGDSALYLCASSSLEGSYEQYFGPGTRLTVT.

This clonotype appeared a few times. The chain recombines TRBV7-2 with TRBJ2-4; D may be TRBD2 (6 bases). This CDR3 has 15 residues. Trimming took off 1 base at V and 8 bases at J, with 15 bases between the two ends. Germline V gene sequence: CDR1 SGHTA, CDR2 FQGNSA. The CDR3 nucleotides are TGTGCCAGCAGCTTAGGCGGGGCATTCGAAGACATTCAGTACTTC. Its translation: CASSLGGAFEDIQYF.

The J gene is TRBJ1-1, the V gene TRBV30, with unresolved D. V shed 6 bases and J shed 5 bases, with 13 bases lying between them. CDR1 is GTSNPN, CDR2 SVGIG, per germline (reference sequence). This CDR3 has 12 residues. CDR3: CACQPFRTEAFF. Written as DNA, the CDR3 is TGTGCCTGTCAACCCTTTAGGACTGAAGCTTTCTTT.

This clonotype was seen once. The junction shows a germline mismatch at one end, possibly a read error. The chain couples TRBV5-1 to TRBJ2-5, with D maybe TRBD2 (6 bases). Germline CDR1 and CDR2: SGHRS and YFSETQ. The CDR3 has 14 amino acids. DNA for the CDR3: TGCGCCAGCTGCTTGGGCGGGGACCAAGAGACCCAGTACTTC. Translated: CASCLGGDQETQYF. Complete variable domain (other parts from reference TRBV5-1 and TRBJ2-5): KAGVTQTPRYLIKTRGQQVTLSCSPISGHRSVSWYQQTPGQGLQFLFEYFSETQRNKGNFPGRFSGRQFSNSRSEMNVSTLELGDSALYLCASCLGGDQETQYFGPGTRLLVL.

As DNA, the CDR3 is TGTGCCACCAGTGAAAGGACTAGCGGCACAGATACGCAGTATTTT. Encoded protein: CATSERTSGTDTQYF. The chain carries TRBV24-1 and TRBJ2-3; 9 bases map to TRBD2. After removal of 4 bases from V and 1 base from J, the junction contained 2 bases not matched to a gene. Germline CDR1 is KGHDR and CDR2 is SFDVKD. This CDR3 is 15 amino acids long.

This rearrangement joins TRBV7-9 to TRBJ2-7; 10 positions agree with TRBD2. Germline trimming cut 3 bases from V and 4 bases from J; bases unmatched to any gene: 3. This CDR3 has 14 amino acids. Germline V gene sequence: CDR1 SEHNR, CDR2 FQNEAQ (reference sequence). CDR3 loop: CASSLGTSVYEQYF. For the CDR3, the DNA is TGTGCCAGCAGCTTGGGGACTAGCGTATACGAGCAGTACTTC.

This clonotype was seen a few times. The chain couples TRBV11-2 to TRBJ1-2; D perhaps matches TRBD1 (6 bases). V was cut by 0 bases and J by 6 bases, with 14 bases left in between. The CDR3 is 15 amino acids. CDR1 and CDR2 (germline): SGHAT, FQNNGV. This CDR3 is CASSLDLQGRNGYTF. The CDR3, as DNA: TGTGCCAGCAGCTTAGATCTGCAGGGGAGGAATGGCTACACCTTC.

The chain combines TRBV11-2 with TRBJ2-1, with 9 positions matching TRBD2. Germline trimming cut 0 bases from V and 2 bases from J; bases unmatched to any gene: 11. The germline gives CDR1 SGHAT, CDR2 FQNNGV. The CDR3 extends over 19 amino acids. Written as DNA, the CDR3 is TGTGCCAGCAGCTTAGAGGGAATCGAGCGGGAGGACCCCTACAATGAGCAGTTCTTC. Its protein product is CASSLEGIEREDPYNEQFF.

This chain joins TRBV16 and TRBJ1-5; possible D gene TRBD1, 5 bases. The CDR3 spans 15 residues. The germline gives CDR1 KGHSY, CDR2 FQNENV. The V end lost 0 bases, the J end lost 7 bases, and 13 bases lay between the germline ends. CDR3 in amino acids: CASSQSGQGQQPQHF. CDR3 coding DNA: TGTGCCAGCAGCCAATCGGGCCAGGGTCAACAGCCCCAGCATTTT. Drawing the rest from reference TRBV16 and TRBJ1-5, the complete variable domain is GEEVAQTPKHLVRGEGQKAKLYCAPIKGHSYVFWYQQVLKNEFKFLISFQNENVFDETGMPKERFSAKCLPNSPCSLEIQATKLEDSAVYFCASSQSGQGQQPQHFGDGTRLSIL.

In this sample, this clonotype turned up a few times. This chain uses TRBV10-3 with TRBJ1-1; 7 bases line up with TRBD1. Looked up from germline, CDR1 is ENHRY and CDR2 is SYGVKD. The V segment lost 6 bases and the J segment 0 bases; nucleotides outside the gene matches: 7. This CDR3 is built from 15 residues. DNA of the CDR3: TGTGCCATCAGGGGGGACAGCCATATGAACACTGAAGCTTTCTTT. Protein: CAIRGDSHMNTEAFF.

This clonotype has a handful of counts. The rearrangement joins TRBV5-4 to TRBJ2-1; 8 nucleotides line up with TRBD2. The length of the CDR3 is 19 residues. Unmatched junction bases numbered 14, after V lost 0 bases and J lost 3 bases. From germline, CDR1 is SGHNT and CDR2 YYREEE (reference sequence). CDR3 protein: CASSLAQTFSGTGYNEQFF. CDR3 bases: TGTGCCAGCAGCTTGGCCCAAACGTTTAGCGGGACGGGCTACAATGAGCAGTTCTTC.

This rearrangement joins TRBV20-1 to TRBJ1-2; 9 bases are a match to TRBD1. With 5 bases clipped from V and 6 bases from J, the junction kept 4 bases outside the gene matches. The CDR3 covers 12 residues. From germline, CDR1 is DFQATT and CDR2 SNEGSKA (reference sequence). CDR3 bases: TGCAGTGCTTCTAGGACAGGGGATGGCTACACCTTC. Amino acids: CSASRTGDGYTF.

This clonotype was observed at least ten times. As DNA, the CDR3 is TGTGCCAGCAGACCTGGACTAGCCCATGCCTCAGATACGCAGTATTTT. Protein product: CASRPGLAHASDTQYF. The chain uses TRBV2 and TRBJ2-3; 8 nucleotides line up with TRBD2. Per germline, CDR1 SNHLY and CDR2 FYNNEI. The CDR3 is 16 amino acids. Trimming took 6 bases from V and 4 from J; bases not matched to a gene: 12.

This clonotype came up many times. V and J are TRBV7-3 and TRBJ2-1; D is uncertain. Trimming took 0 bases from V and 12 from J, leaving 12 bases between them. There are 13 residues in the CDR3. Germline V gene sequence: CDR1 SGHTA, CDR2 FQGTGA. Here the CDR3 reads CASSLTSGLTQFF. For the CDR3, the DNA is TGTGCCAGCAGCTTAACTTCAGGCCTCACGCAGTTCTTC.

V usage is TRBV6-2 or TRBV6-3 and J usage is TRBJ2-7, with TRBD1 as a possible D gene (6 bases). Germline CDR1 is MNHEY and CDR2 is SVGEGT. V was trimmed by 4 bases and J by 2 bases, leaving 12 bases between them. This CDR3 region has 14 residues. The CDR3 DNA reads TGTGCCAGCAGTTCCATGGACAGCCCCTACGAGCAGTACTTC. Translation gives CASSSMDSPYEQYF.

The sample holds a few counts of this clonotype. The V call is TRBV28, the J call TRBJ2-2; D remains ambiguous. This CDR3 has 13 amino acids. V was cut by 4 bases and J by 4 bases, with 7 bases left in between. The germline V gene encodes CDR1 MDHEN and CDR2 SYDVKM. The CDR3 protein is CASSSGSTGELFF. The CDR3 DNA reads as TGTGCCAGCAGTTCTGGATCCACCGGGGAGCTGTTTTTT.